The 25 T cell receptor beta chains in this list originate from one sample, sequenced in a study of identical twins. One entry per CDR3 protein, called by TCRdb with MiXCR from the 5' RACE reads. The sample includes around 250,000 distinct CDR3 sequences, roughly 13% seen only once; the top ten take 3.5% to 5%. This sample was shared with a second study, whose subject was yellow fever vaccine responses in identical twins.

Sequenced sample: memory (CD45RO+) T cells sorted from blood. Receptor source: a woman younger than 30 in good health.

The CDR3 reads CAFRFSLGLGSNQPQHF. CDR3 nucleotide sequence: TGTGCCTTCAGATTCTCCCTCGGACTGGGGAGCAATCAGCCCCAGCATTTT. The chain carries TRBV2 and TRBJ1-5; D not certain. The V gene's germline CDR1 is SNHLY and CDR2 FYNNEI. The CDR3 has 17 amino acids. V was clipped by 11 bases and J by 1 base, with 24 bases between them. The full variable domain, with the rest looked up from reference TRBV2 and TRBJ1-5, is EPEVTQTPSHQVTQMGQEVILRCVPISNHLYFYWYRQILGQKVEFLVSFYNNEISEKSEIFDDQFSVERPDGSNFTLKIRSTKLEDSAMYFCAFRFSLGLGSNQPQHFGDGTRLSIL.

This clonotype appeared many times. The J gene is TRBJ2-2, the V gene TRBV29-1; 8 bases line up with TRBD2. The CDR3 spans 14 residues. After removal of 7 bases from V and 7 bases from J, the junction contained 11 bases not matched to a gene. CDR1 and CDR2 from the germline V gene are SQVTM and ANQGSEA. The CDR3 sequence: CSGGSGSGSGELFF. The CDR3 region has the DNA TGCAGCGGGGGGAGCGGGAGTGGTAGCGGGGAGCTGTTTTTT.

This clonotype was counted between two and nine times. The V gene is TRBV6-1, the J gene TRBJ2-2; 7 bases line up with TRBD1. There are 15 residues in the CDR3. The trim removed 10 bases at V and 1 base at J, leaving 9 bases unmatched. Germline V gene data show CDR1 as MNHNS and CDR2 as SASEGT. In nucleotides, the CDR3 is TGTGCCACCCTTAAGGGACAGTTGAACACCGGGGAGCTGTTTTTT. Translating gives CATLKGQLNTGELFF.

The chain combines TRBV4-1 with TRBJ2-7; 10 nucleotides match TRBD2. Germline V gene data show CDR1 as MGHRA and CDR2 as YSYEKL. V dropped 4 bases and J dropped 2; count of bases not matched to a gene: 14. This CDR3 contains 18 residues. CDR3 protein: CASSPTGTSDIRTYEQYF. DNA for the CDR3: TGCGCCAGCAGCCCAACCGGGACTAGCGATATACGCACCTACGAGCAGTACTTC.

In its sample, this clonotype was seen many times. One end of the junction is discordant with germline, which a read error may explain. The chain recombines TRBV10-3 with TRBJ2-1; 13 bases are shared with TRBD2. The CDR3 consists of 14 residues. Per the germline V gene, CDR1 is ENHRY and CDR2 is SYGVKD. The CDR3 bases are TGCTCATCGGGTGGACTAGCGGGAGTGAATGAGCAGTTCTTC. The encoded protein is CSSGGLAGVNEQFF.

The chain is built from TRBV20-1 and TRBJ2-7, with D tentatively TRBD2 (6 bases). This CDR3 region has 12 residues. V was clipped by 5 bases and J by 4 bases, with 12 bases between them. From germline, CDR1 is DFQATT and CDR2 SNEGSKA (reference sequence). CDR3 bases: TGCAGTGCTCCCTCTCGGGGGTACGAGCAGTACTTC. Its translation: CSAPSRGYEQYF.

The CDR3 spells CASSPLAGVLETQYF. The CDR3 nucleotides are TGTGCCAGCAGCCCCCTAGCGGGAGTACTAGAGACCCAGTACTTC. The genes are TRBV28 and TRBJ2-5, with 10 positions matching TRBD2. This CDR3 has 15 amino acids. With 6 bases clipped from V and 4 bases from J, the junction kept 8 bases outside the gene matches. Germline-derived CDR1 and CDR2 are MDHEN and SYDVKM.

This chain's CDR3 is CASSRERSGELFF. For the CDR3, the DNA is TGTGCCAGCAGTCGGGAGCGTTCCGGGGAGCTGTTTTTT. The J gene is TRBJ2-2, the V gene TRBV7-2, with D possibly being TRBD2 (6 bases). CDR1 and CDR2 (germline): SGHTA, FQGNSA. The V end was cut by 6 bases, the J end by 6 bases, with 11 bases between. The CDR3 sequence is 13 residues long.

This clonotype occurred a few times. The CDR3 region has the DNA TGCAGTGCTAGAGCGGTGGGCACAGATACGCAGTATTTT. Its translation is CSARAVGTDTQYF. The V gene is TRBV20-1, the J gene TRBJ2-3; D gene ambiguous. Trimming cost V 1 base and J 1 base, with 6 bases left between them. The CDR3 length is 13 residues. Germline CDR1 is DFQATT and CDR2 is SNEGSKA (reference sequence).

This clonotype was seen more than once but under ten times. The V call is TRBV20-1, the J call TRBJ2-7; 10 positions agree with TRBD1. The trim removed 1 base at V and 4 bases at J, leaving 10 bases unmatched. CDR1 is DFQATT and CDR2 is SNEGSKA in the germline V gene (reference sequence). CDR3 length equals 16 residues. Written as DNA, the CDR3 is TGCAGTGCTAGAGCTGGGGACAGGGGTTGGGAATACGAGCAGTACTTC. This sequence encodes CSARAGDRGWEYEQYF.

This clonotype was recorded a few times. The chain combines TRBV7-2 with TRBJ2-7, with D possibly TRBD1 on 5 matching bases. Germline CDR1 is SGHTA and CDR2 is FQGNSA. This CDR3 comprises 15 residues. The ends were cut back, 5 bases at V and 4 bases at J, with 18 bases in the middle. Here the CDR3 reads CASSTLAGSYYEQYF. CDR3 coding DNA: TGTGCCAGCAGCACCTTGGCAGGGTCTTATTACGAGCAGTACTTC.

J is TRBJ1-5 and V is TRBV6-1; D ambiguous. CDR1 and CDR2 (germline): MNHNS, SASEGT. This CDR3 has 14 amino acids. With 6 bases removed from V and 0 bases from J, the gap between germline ends came to 9 bases. The CDR3 DNA is TGTGCCAGCAGCGTTATAAATAGCAATCAGCCCCAGCATTTT. Its protein is CASSVINSNQPQHF.

CDR3 residues: CASSFFDRGGTGELFF. The CDR3 DNA follows: TGTGCCAGCAGCTTTTTCGACAGGGGCGGCACCGGGGAGCTGTTTTTT. V and J are TRBV11-2 and TRBJ2-2; 8 bases are shared with TRBD1. Germline CDR1 and CDR2: SGHAT and FQNNGV. The CDR3 totals 16 residues. Trimming removed 3 bases from V and 4 bases from J; junction bases left unmatched: 7. The full variable domain, its missing parts supplied by reference TRBV11-2 and TRBJ2-2, is EAGVAQSPRYKIIEKRQSVAFWCNPISGHATLYWYQQILGQGPKLLIQFQNNGVVDDSQLPKDRFSAERLKGVDSTLKIQPAKLEDSAVYLCASSFFDRGGTGELFFGEGSRLTVL.

The chain uses TRBV5-6 and TRBJ2-2, with D perhaps TRBD2 (6 bases). The CDR3 sequence is 16 residues long. V lost 6 bases and J lost 8, with 23 bases in between. Germline CDR1 SGHDT, CDR2 YYEEEE. The CDR3 nucleotides are TGTGCCAGCAAATTACTAGCCCAAAGAAGTATTGGGGAGCTGTTTTTT. Amino acids: CASKLLAQRSIGELFF.

J is TRBJ2-5 and V is TRBV7-6, with 12 bases fitting TRBD2. The CDR3 spans 17 residues. V shed 4 bases, J shed 4 bases, and the junction held 10 bases outside the gene matches. The germline gives CDR1 SGHVS, CDR2 FNYEAQ. CDR3 sequence: CASSSLAGGLLRETQYF. The CDR3 DNA reads as TGTGCCAGCAGCTCACTAGCGGGGGGCCTTCTGAGAGAGACCCAGTACTTC.

V usage is TRBV28 and J usage is TRBJ2-1; 11 nucleotides match TRBD2. From germline, CDR1 is MDHEN and CDR2 SYDVKM. This CDR3 is 16 amino acids long. The trim removed 2 bases at V and 6 bases at J, leaving 6 bases unmatched. As DNA, the CDR3 is TGTGCCAGCAGTTTAGGATTAGCGGGAGGGATCAATGAGCAGTTCTTC. This translates into CASSLGLAGGINEQFF.

V gene TRBV2 combines with J gene TRBJ2-7; TRBD2 agrees at 15 bases. J gave up 6 bases and V 11 bases, and 2 bases lay outside the gene matches. CDR3 length equals 12 residues. The V gene's germline CDR1 is SNHLY and CDR2 FYNNEI. The CDR3 is CAWGLAGGEQYF. The CDR3 coding sequence is TGTGCCTGGGGACTAGCGGGAGGCGAGCAGTACTTC.

This clonotype was counted ten times or more. The V gene is TRBV3-1, the J gene TRBJ2-3, with 9 bases lining up with TRBD2. In germline, CDR1 is LGHDT, CDR2 YNNKEL (reference sequence). J lost 1 base, V lost 4 bases, and 0 bases had no gene match. The CDR3 covers 14 residues. The CDR3: CASSRTSGTDTQYF. The CDR3 DNA is TGTGCCAGCAGCCGGACTAGCGGCACAGATACGCAGTATTTT.

This clonotype has more than one count but fewer than ten. This chain connects TRBV20-1 to TRBJ2-1; D uncertain. The V gene's germline CDR1 is DFQATT and CDR2 SNEGSKA (reference sequence). Trimming stripped 0 bases from V and 1 base from J, with 7 bases between. CDR3 length: 14 amino acids. The CDR3 DNA reads TGCAGTGCTAGAGATGGAATGTCCTACAATGAGCAGTTCTTC. It codes for CSARDGMSYNEQFF.

Many counts were recorded for this clonotype. Written as DNA, the CDR3 is TGCAGTGCTAGAGAAAGCGGGAGAGGAATCACCGGGGAGCTGTTTTTT. It translates to CSARESGRGITGELFF. The gene calls are TRBV20-1 and TRBJ2-2, with TRBD2 identical over 8 bases. CDR1 is DFQATT, CDR2 SNEGSKA, per germline (reference sequence). This CDR3 is built from 16 residues. V was pared by 0 bases and J by 4 bases, with 7 bases of the junction left unmatched.

The chain recombines TRBV28 with TRBJ1-2, with D maybe TRBD1 (6 bases). The CDR3 extends over 12 amino acids. Looked up from germline, CDR1 is MDHEN and CDR2 is SYDVKM. The V end lost 5 bases, the J end lost 4 bases, and 8 bases lay between the germline ends. The CDR3 here is CASSTGIYGYTF. The CDR3 DNA sequence: TGTGCCAGCAGTACAGGGATCTATGGCTACACCTTC.

This clonotype appeared a few times. The chain recombines TRBV7-9 with TRBJ1-2; D gene ambiguous. Trimming removed 0 bases at V and 1 base at J, with 9 bases between. The CDR3 loop spans 15 amino acids. Germline V CDR1 and CDR2: SEHNR, FQNEAQ (reference sequence). CDR3 protein: CASSLARQSNYGYTF. The DNA for the CDR3 is TGTGCCAGCAGCTTAGCGCGGCAGAGTAACTATGGCTACACCTTC. Using reference TRBV7-9 and TRBJ1-2 for the parts outside the CDR3, the full variable domain is DTGVSQNPRHKITKRGQNVTFRCDPISEHNRLYWYRQTLGQGPEFLTYFQNEAQLEKSRLLSDRFSAERPKGSFSTLEIQRTEQGDSAMYLCASSLARQSNYGYTFGSGTRLTVV.

The gene calls are TRBV29-1 and TRBJ2-7; no firm D call. This CDR3 is built from 11 residues. Germline V gene sequence: CDR1 SQVTM, CDR2 ANQGSEA. The V end lost 6 bases, the J end lost 3 bases, and 9 bases lay between the germline ends. The CDR3 protein is CSVSASYEQYF. CDR3 sequence (DNA): TGCAGCGTGTCGGCAAGCTACGAGCAGTACTTC.

The chain employs TRBV6-2 or TRBV6-3 and TRBJ2-7, with TRBD2 identical over 8 bases. This CDR3 spans 16 amino acids. Losses at the gene ends were 0 bases for V and 4 bases for J; bases not matched to a gene: 8. CDR1 and CDR2 from the germline V gene are MNHEY and SVGEGT. DNA of the CDR3: TGTGCCAGCAGTTACTCGCCTAGGACTAGCTCTTACGAGCAGTACTTC. Translated, it gives CASSYSPRTSSYEQYF.

The chain joins TRBV6-1 to TRBJ2-7; 12 bases match TRBD1. The CDR3 is made up of 14 amino acids. Trimming removed 6 bases from V and 7 bases from J; junction bases left unmatched: 7. Germline CDR1 MNHNS, CDR2 SASEGT. The CDR3 nucleotides are TGTGCCAGCAGACCCCGGGACAGGGGGCTTGAGCAGTACTTC. Amino acids: CASRPRDRGLEQYF.